One sample yielded the 19 T cell receptor beta chains listed below, sequenced in a study of metastatic and nonmetastatic thyroid tumors (dated by TCRdb to the early 2020s). No patient had received any treatment before thyroid surgery. Receptors were amplified or captured by PCR. The sample was run on an Illumina HiSeq 4000. Using fastp trimming at Q25 and MiXCR clonotype assembly, TCRdb reanalyzed the public sequencing data and kept in-frame beta chains. A total of around 19,000 clones appear in this sample, roughly 16% of them only once. Of the sample, around 9.3% is held by the ten largest clones. The sequencing input was tumor tissue. These receptors were collected from a female donor with papillary thyroid cancer or a benign thyroid nodule (not recorded which). Some clones in this sample may be carry-over from other donors' samples.

V gene TRBV6-1 combines with J gene TRBJ1-2, with D unresolved. Germline assignment: CDR1 MNHNS and CDR2 SASEGT. The CDR3 runs to 13 residues. Trimming cost V 6 bases and J 9 bases, with 17 bases left between them. The CDR3 spells CASSPPVSNSYTF. DNA of the CDR3: TGTGCCAGCAGCCCCCCAGTGTCGAACAGCTACACCTTC.

This clone was counted at least ten times. The genes are TRBV11-1 and TRBJ2-3; 10 bases align to TRBD2. The germline V gene encodes CDR1 SGHAT and CDR2 FQDESV (reference sequence). With V trimmed by 1 base and J by 1 base, 2 bases remained unmatched. The CDR3 totals 16 residues. The DNA for the CDR3 is TGTGCCAGCAGCTTAGGGCTAGCGGGGGGCACAGATACGCAGTATTTT. This codes for CASSLGLAGGTDTQYF. Full variable domain (missing parts from reference TRBV11-1 and TRBJ2-3): EAEVAQSPRYKITEKSQAVAFWCDPISGHATLYWYRQILGQGPELLVQFQDESVVDDSQLPKDRFSAERLKGVDSTLKIQPAELGDSAMYLCASSLGLAGGTDTQYFGPGTRLTVL.

Regarding this clone: Sequence at one end of the junction differs from germline and may be a read error. The J gene is TRBJ2-7, the V gene TRBV4-2, with D possibly TRBD1 on 5 matching bases. CDR1 is LGHNA, CDR2 YNFKEQ, per germline. CDR3 size: 16 residues. CDR3 protein: CSSIQDPTVPSYEQYF. The CDR3 DNA follows: TGTTCCAGCATCCAAGACCCGACAGTTCCCTCCTACGAGCAGTACTTC.

This clone was recorded a few times. The DNA is left out, because the CDR3 cannot be placed on it with certainty; the CDR3 is given as TCRdb lists it. This rearrangement joins TRBV28 to TRBJ2-7; the table assigns TRBD2, which was not confirmed against the DNA. The CDR3 spans 15 residues, counting both ends. Per germline, CDR1 MDHEN and CDR2 SYDVKM. CDR3: CATSGRFQGSYERYF.

This clone came up many times. V is TRBV3-1 and J is TRBJ2-5; D perhaps matches TRBD2 (5 bases). The CDR3 is made up of 13 amino acids. Per germline, CDR1 LGHDT and CDR2 YNNKEL (reference sequence). Trimming left V 3 bases short and J 5 bases short, with 10 bases between. CDR3 DNA: TGTGCCAGCAGCCACTGGGAGCGGGAGACCCAGTACTTC. Amino acid sequence: CASSHWERETQYF.

Remarks on this clone: The CDR3 carries no conserved terminal phenylalanine or tryptophan, so it likely arises from a read error. The chain uses TRBV6-1 and TRBJ1-5; the match to TRBD1 covers 8 bases. Germline CDR1 is MNHNS and CDR2 is SASEGT. This CDR3 region has 15 residues. The chain's CDR3 is CASSRGSGGNHPQHS. CDR3 coding DNA: TGTGCCAGCAGCCGGGGGTCAGGGGGCAATCATCCCCAGCATTCT.

Many counts were recorded for this clone. The chain is built from TRBV6-1 and TRBJ2-7, with 7 bases lining up with TRBD1. Germline values: CDR1 MNHNS, CDR2 SASEGT. This CDR3 spans 13 amino acids. Trimming removed 5 bases from V and 2 bases from J; junction bases left unmatched: 3. CDR3 amino acids: CASSLQGTYEQYF. The DNA for the CDR3 is TGTGCCAGCAGTTTACAGGGGACCTACGAGCAGTACTTC.

The chain carries TRBV5-4 and TRBJ2-7; D is uncertain. Trimming removed 1 base at V and 5 bases at J, with 4 bases between. This CDR3 has 11 amino acids. Germline V CDR1 and CDR2: SGHNT, YYREEE (reference sequence). The CDR3 is CASSLMDEQYF. The CDR3 DNA is TGTGCCAGCAGCTTGATGGACGAGCAGTACTTC.

This clone was observed many times. The V and J genes are TRBV19 and TRBJ2-1, with TRBD2 matching over 12 bases. Germline loops: CDR1 LNHDA, CDR2 SQIVND (reference sequence). The CDR3 is 14 amino acids. J was trimmed by 9 bases and V by 4 bases; bases with no gene match: 4. The CDR3 is CASSTGLAGSEQFF. CDR3 bases: TGTGCCAGTAGTACTGGACTAGCGGGGAGTGAGCAGTTCTTC.

There are many counts of this clone. At one of its ends the junction is not consistent with the germline gene, which may arise from a read error. The chain is built from TRBV6-1 and TRBJ1-2; D not resolved. CDR3 length: 11 residues. The V gene's germline CDR1 is MNHNS and CDR2 SASEGT. The CDR3 reads CASSEEGRSAF. The DNA for the CDR3 is TGTGCCAGCAGTGAAGAGGGCCGGAGCGCCTTC.

This clone was seen repeatedly, ten times or more. The chain's CDR3 is CSAPDKGKVYGYTF. DNA for the CDR3: TGCAGTGCACCTGACAAGGGGAAAGTCTATGGCTACACCTTC. This chain connects TRBV20-1 to TRBJ1-2, with a weak D call TRBD1 (5 bases). Germline-derived CDR1 and CDR2 are DFQATT and SNEGSKA (reference sequence). CDR3 length: 14 amino acids. V lost 6 bases, J lost 4 bases, and 18 bases lay in between.

This clone is categorized as large (0.1 to 1%). The genes are TRBV6-1 and TRBJ1-1; D unresolved. The CDR3 contains 10 residues. Germline V gene sequence: CDR1 MNHNS, CDR2 SASEGT. V was cut by 3 bases and J by 10 bases, with 6 bases left in between. CDR3 in amino acids: CASSDEGAFF. The CDR3 DNA reads TGTGCCAGCAGTGACGAAGGAGCTTTCTTT.

This clone was counted many times. The gene calls are TRBV9 and TRBJ1-4; weak D call: TRBD1 (6 bases). Germline CDR1 SGDLS, CDR2 YYNGEE. V lost 0 bases, J lost 7 bases, and 13 bases lay in between. The CDR3 has 15 residues. CDR3 bases: TGTGCCAGCAGCGTAGAAGCAGGGGCGAGTGAAAAACTGTTTTTT. It translates to CASSVEAGASEKLFF.

This clone was seen at least ten times. The rearrangement joins TRBV5-1 to TRBJ1-6, with D uncertain. Germline-derived CDR1 and CDR2 are SGHRS and YFSETQ. V was pared by 0 bases and J by 7 bases, with 11 bases between. The CDR3 is 15 residues long. CDR3 amino acids: CASSLDSIFNSPLHF. In nucleotides, the CDR3 is TGCGCCAGCAGCTTGGACAGTATTTTCAATTCACCCCTCCACTTT.

This clone was observed many times. Other DNA sequences in this specimen translate into the identical CDR3. The V and J genes are TRBV11-3 and TRBJ2-2, with a tentative D call TRBD1 (5 bases). Trimming shortened V by 3 bases and J by 3 bases, and 8 bases separated the two germline ends. This CDR3 is 14 amino acids long. Germline CDR1 reads SGHNT; CDR2 reads YENEEA. CDR3 sequence: CASSLKGYTGELFF. The CDR3, as DNA: TGTGCCAGCAGCTTGAAGGGGTACACCGGGGAGCTGTTTTTT.

This clone was found many times. This sequence joins TRBV7-9 and TRBJ2-7, with D possibly being TRBD2 (5 bases). Germline V CDR1 and CDR2: SEHNR, FQNEAQ (reference sequence). Deletions cut 3 bases from V and 4 bases from J, with 13 bases between. The CDR3 is 14 residues long. The CDR3 DNA reads as TGTGCCAGCAGCTTCAGCCCGGGGAGTTACGAGCAGTACTTC. Translation: CASSFSPGSYEQYF.

This clone showed up many times. The chain links TRBV19 to TRBJ2-5; the D gene is possibly TRBD1 (5 bases). The V and J ends lost 1 base and 5 bases respectively, with 8 bases between them. This CDR3 comprises 13 residues. From germline, CDR1 is LNHDA and CDR2 SQIVND (reference sequence). CDR3 region: CASSIAGSETQYF. Written as DNA, the CDR3 is TGTGCCAGTAGTATAGCAGGGTCTGAGACCCAGTACTTC.

This clone was picked up many times. This chain joins TRBV4-2 and TRBJ2-7; D uncertain. This CDR3 has 15 amino acids. Per the germline V gene, CDR1 is LGHNA and CDR2 is YNFKEQ. Trimming took 0 bases from V and 0 from J, leaving 9 bases between them. The CDR3 is CASSQDFPGSYEQYF. CDR3 coding DNA: TGTGCCAGCAGCCAAGACTTTCCCGGCTCCTACGAGCAGTACTTC.

In this sample, this clone turned up many times. This chain links TRBV25-1 with TRBJ1-1, with unresolved D. Germline assignment: CDR1 MGHDK and CDR2 SYGVNS. This CDR3 contains 13 residues. Trimming left V 7 bases short and J 1 base short, with 10 bases between. The CDR3 loop is CASKWNSNTEAFF. The CDR3 DNA reads TGTGCCAGCAAATGGAATTCGAACACTGAAGCTTTCTTT.